These T cell receptor beta chains were read from a single sample in a study of Ad26.COV2.S vaccination and SARS-CoV-2 variants. Assay: immunoSEQ multiplex PCR; the TCRdb copy retains only in-frame clones and omits some. This table has fewer than 900,000 clones, 89% appearing once. The material was peripheral blood, obtained in a trial of Ad26.COV2.S vaccine versus placebo. All receptors come from a person between 18 and 59 years old who received the Ad26.COV2.S COVID-19 vaccine or a placebo. Each CDR3 is given with its conserved first and last residue. D genes are given only for firm matches. The size field is filled for only some rows; it gives once, few, many or a size class.

j_call: TRBJ1-1; clone_size: .; v_call: TRBV5-1; d_call: .; cdr3_aa: CASNRDGSLNTEAFF; cdr3_nt: TGCGCCAGCAACCGGGACGGCTCCCTGAACACTGAAGCTTTCTTT
j_call: TRBJ1-3; clone_size: .; v_call: TRBV5-6; d_call: .; cdr3_aa: CASSSWDRHSGNTIYF; cdr3_nt: TGTGCCAGCAGCTCCTGGGACCGACACTCTGGAAACACCATATATTTT
j_call: TRBJ1-2; clone_size: .; v_call: TRBV9; d_call: .; cdr3_aa: CASKSQGNYGYTF; cdr3_nt: TGTGCCAGCAAAAGTCAGGGAAACTATGGCTACACCTTC
j_call: TRBJ2-2; clone_size: .; v_call: TRBV6-5; d_call: TRBD2; cdr3_aa: CASGSVSSGNVELFF; cdr3_nt: TGTGCCAGCGGATCGGTGTCTAGCGGGAATGTGGAGCTGTTTTTT
j_call: TRBJ1-5; clone_size: .; v_call: TRBV5-8; d_call: .; cdr3_aa: CASNHGTQNQPQHF; cdr3_nt: TGTGCCAGCAACCATGGGACACAAAATCAGCCCCAGCATTTT
j_call: TRBJ1-3; clone_size: .; v_call: TRBV7-2; d_call: .; cdr3_aa: CASSFTGASGNTIYF; cdr3_nt: TGTGCCAGCAGCTTTACAGGAGCCTCTGGAAACACCATATATTTT
j_call: TRBJ2-7; clone_size: once; v_call: TRBV7-9; d_call: TRBD1; cdr3_aa: CASSLAGTGYEQYF; cdr3_nt: TGTGCCAGCAGCTTAGCCGGGACAGGGTACGAGCAGTACTTC
j_call: TRBJ1-5; clone_size: .; v_call: TRBV21-1; d_call: .; cdr3_aa: CAATCQVPLAQHF; cdr3_nt: TGTGCAGCCACCTGTCAAGTACCCCTGGCCCAGCATTTT
j_call: TRBJ2-1; clone_size: .; v_call: TRBV19; d_call: TRBD1; cdr3_aa: CASSIRDRVGNEQFF; cdr3_nt: TGTGCCAGTAGTATACGGGACAGGGTTGGAAATGAGCAGTTCTTC
j_call: TRBJ2-7; clone_size: .; v_call: TRBV5-4; d_call: TRBD1; cdr3_aa: CASSWDRGDEQYF; cdr3_nt: TGTGCCAGCAGCTGGGACAGGGGCGACGAGCAGTACTTC
j_call: TRBJ1-3; clone_size: once; v_call: TRBV3-1/TRBV3-2; d_call: TRBD1; cdr3_aa: CASSWDSGNTIYF; cdr3_nt: TGTGCCAGCAGCTGGGACAGTGGAAACACCATATATTTT
j_call: TRBJ2-7; clone_size: once; v_call: TRBV7-2; d_call: .; cdr3_aa: CASSLGGGATHYEQYF; cdr3_nt: TGTGCCAGCAGCTTAGGAGGCGGGGCCACACACTACGAGCAGTACTTC
j_call: TRBJ2-5; clone_size: .; v_call: TRBV7-2; d_call: .; cdr3_aa: CASSSYQETQYF; cdr3_nt: TGTGCCAGCAGCTCCTATCAAGAGACCCAGTACTTC
j_call: TRBJ1-2; clone_size: .; v_call: TRBV2; d_call: TRBD1; cdr3_aa: CASRRGTGGDSEGYTF; cdr3_nt: TGTGCCAGCAGGAGGGGGACAGGGGGCGACTCCGAAGGCTACACCTTC
j_call: TRBJ2-7; clone_size: .; v_call: TRBV30; d_call: .; cdr3_aa: CAWARGNYEQYF; cdr3_nt: TGTGCCTGGGCAAGAGGGAACTACGAGCAGTACTTC
j_call: TRBJ1-4; clone_size: .; v_call: TRBV30; d_call: .; cdr3_aa: CAWSGAAATNEKLFF; cdr3_nt: TGTGCCTGGAGTGGCGCGGCTGCAACTAATGAAAAACTGTTTTTT
j_call: TRBJ1-2; clone_size: .; v_call: TRBV28; d_call: .; cdr3_aa: CASSFMARYTF; cdr3_nt: TGTGCCAGCAGTTTCATGGCGCGCTACACCTTC
j_call: TRBJ1-3; clone_size: .; v_call: TRBV25-1; d_call: .; cdr3_aa: CASSPTPTGHGNTIYF; cdr3_nt: TGTGCCAGCAGTCCTACCCCTACAGGGCATGGAAACACCATATATTTT